The rows below give T cell receptor beta chains drawn from one sample of a study. TCRdb re-called the RT-PCR reads through MiXCR, storing one row per CDR3 protein. The table lists about 680,000 distinct CDR3 sequences, approximately 14% of them singletons. Material: memory CD4+ T cells from blood. The receptors come from a female donor in good health, serving as a healthy control. CDR3s include the opening cysteine and the closing phenylalanine or tryptophan. A D gene is named only where the DNA matches it firmly. Size is omitted from some rows. Given values are once, few, many or a class for expanded clones.

15 | TRBJ1-6 | - | TRBV12-3/TRBV12-4 | few | CASSWGGQVNSPLHF | TGTGCCAGCAGTTGGGGGGGGCAGGTAAATTCACCCCTCCACTTT
17 | TRBJ2-1 | - | TRBV5-5 | many | CASSLTSGGWSLNEQFF | TGTGCCAGCAGCTTGACATCAGGTGGTTGGAGTCTCAATGAGCAGTTCTTC
15 | TRBJ2-6 | - | TRBV5-1 | few | CASSLEGTGANVLTF | TGCGCCAGCAGCTTGGAGGGGACTGGGGCCAACGTCCTGACTTTC
13 | TRBJ1-1 | - | TRBV6-6 | few | CASSHGQATEAFF | TGTGCCAGCAGCCATGGGCAGGCCACTGAAGCTTTCTTT
16 | TRBJ1-1 | TRBD1 | TRBV5-1 | many | CASRTYTGTGSTEAFF | TGCGCCAGCAGGACCTACACCGGGACAGGGTCGACTGAAGCTTTCTTT
15 | TRBJ1-2 | TRBD1 | TRBV11-2 | - | CASSPGQGANYGYTF | TGTGCCAGCAGTCCAGGACAGGGGGCTAACTATGGCTACACCTTC
11 | TRBJ2-1 | - | TRBV5-6 | - | CASSVTDEQFF | TGTGCCAGCAGCGTGACGGATGAGCAGTTCTTC
13 | TRBJ2-2 | - | TRBV19 | few | CASSLGASGELFF | TGTGCCAGTAGTTTGGGCGCGTCCGGGGAGCTGTTTTTT
16 | TRBJ1-1 | TRBD1 | TRBV5-8 | few | CASSQRPGTGRTEAFF | TGTGCCAGCAGCCAGCGTCCCGGGACAGGTCGCACTGAAGCTTTCTTT
13 | TRBJ1-5 | TRBD1 | TRBV30 | - | CAQGANSNQPQHF | TGTGCCCAGGGGGCAAATAGCAATCAGCCCCAGCATTTT
14 | TRBJ2-3 | - | TRBV20-1 | - | CSFWGRPGTDTQYF | TGCAGTTTTTGGGGGAGACCCGGCACAGATACGCAGTATTTT
16 | TRBJ2-7 | TRBD2 | TRBV9 | - | CASSSGGQRGVYEQYF | TGTGCCAGCAGCTCGGGAGGCCAGCGGGGTGTCTACGAGCAGTACTTC
17 | TRBJ1-6 | - | TRBV20-1 | few | CSARDKFRGSRWTPLHF | TGCAGTGCTAGAGATAAGTTTAGGGGCAGCAGATGGACACCCCTCCACTTT
15 | TRBJ2-5 | - | TRBV3-1 | - | CASSQVSAGRKTQYF | TGTGCCAGCAGCCAAGTTTCGGCAGGGAGAAAGACCCAGTACTTC
12 | TRBJ2-7 | - | TRBV6-6 | many | CASGRGVHEQYF | TGTGCCAGCGGTCGCGGGGTTCACGAGCAGTACTTC
15 | TRBJ2-3 | TRBD2 | TRBV28 | - | CASRLGGAGVDTQYF | TGTGCCAGCAGGCTCGGGGGGGCTGGGGTAGATACGCAGTATTTT
13 | TRBJ2-5 | - | TRBV5-1 | - | CASSTGQKETQYF | TGCGCCAGCAGCACCGGACAGAAAGAGACCCAGTACTTC
15 | TRBJ2-4 | - | TRBV6-2/TRBV6-3 | - | CASSSIDNAKNIQYF | TGTGCCAGCAGTTCAATCGACAACGCCAAAAACATTCAGTACTTC
15 | TRBJ1-4 | - | TRBV5-1 | few | CASSLLQGGEEKLFF | TGCGCCAGCAGCCTCCTCCAGGGCGGAGAAGAAAAACTGTTTTTT
12 | TRBJ2-1 | - | TRBV12-3/TRBV12-4 | - | CASGDTYNEQFF | TGTGCTTCAGGGGATACCTACAATGAGCAGTTCTTC
11 | TRBJ1-2 | - | TRBV7-9 | - | CASSLQGDYTF | TGTGCCAGCAGCTTACAGGGTGACTACACCTTC
16 | TRBJ2-3 | - | TRBV20-1 | few | CSARVGGGGVRDTQYF | TGCAGTGCTAGAGTTGGAGGAGGGGGCGTGCGAGATACGCAGTATTTT
13 | TRBJ1-2 | - | TRBV12-3/TRBV12-4 | - | CASSGYSSYGYTF | TGTGCCAGCAGTGGTTACTCGAGCTATGGCTACACCTTC
14 | TRBJ2-5 | TRBD2 | TRBV20-1 | many | CSASSGGAQETQYF | TGCAGTGCCTCTAGCGGGGGGGCCCAAGAGACCCAGTACTTC
14 | TRBJ1-1 | - | TRBV7-8 | many | CASKETTDTVEAFF | TGTGCCAGCAAAGAAACGACGGACACGGTTGAAGCTTTCTTT
14 | TRBJ1-1 | - | TRBV18 | - | CASSPDRVGTEAFF | TGTGCCAGCTCACCTGACCGGGTCGGCACTGAAGCTTTCTTT
15 | TRBJ1-3 | - | TRBV2 | few | CASSVKSGAGNTIYF | TGTGCCAGCAGTGTTAAGTCCGGGGCTGGAAACACCATATATTTT
15 | TRBJ2-3 | - | TRBV29-1 | many | CSVWQGSASTDTQYF | TGCAGCGTTTGGCAGGGGTCAGCTAGCACAGATACGCAGTATTTT
12 | TRBJ1-1 | - | TRBV24-1 | few | CATGQGPTEAFF | TGTGCCACCGGGCAGGGGCCAACTGAAGCTTTCTTT
14 | TRBJ2-5 | TRBD2 | TRBV12-3/TRBV12-4 | - | CASSSTLAQETQYF | TGTGCCAGCAGTTCCACACTAGCGCAAGAGACCCAGTACTTC
16 | TRBJ2-2 | TRBD1 | TRBV5-1 | few | CASSLSTGGEIGELFF | TGCGCCAGCAGCTTGTCTACAGGGGGAGAAATCGGGGAGCTGTTTTTT
12 | TRBJ2-3 | TRBD2 | TRBV12-3/TRBV12-4 | many | CASGRAPDTQYF | TGTGCGAGCGGGAGGGCCCCAGATACGCAGTATTTT
15 | TRBJ1-1 | - | TRBV4-3 | few | CASSQSPRRNTEAFF | TGCGCCAGCAGCCAAAGTCCCCGGCGAAACACTGAAGCTTTCTTT
15 | TRBJ1-1 | TRBD1 | TRBV11-2 | few | CASSLEGQGGTEAFF | TGTGCCAGCAGCTTAGAAGGACAGGGAGGGACTGAAGCTTTCTTT